This T cell receptor beta chain was recorded in a study of memory CD4+ T cells and cytomegalovirus serostatus. In the study overall: Of the healthy Belgian adults, 9 were CMV seropositive and 20 to 30 seronegative.

Regarding the study as a whole: CD4+ memory repertoires contained 67 of 164 reported CMV TCRbeta sequences. Suggested: most of the CMV-linked TCR signature lies in CD4+ memory cells.

The sort gate was single viable CD3+CD4+CD8-CD45RO+ cells for memory CD4+ T cells. CD4+ T cells were isolated by positive magnetic selection. Sequencing was performed with immunoSEQ multiplex PCR; in TCRdb, only in-frame clones are kept and a portion is missing. The data show approximately 61,000 clones, with around 80% seen just once and approximately 0.5% held by the top ten. Concerning this clone: Its specificity is not known.

Trimming left V 7 bases short and J 13 bases short, with 16 bases between. This CDR3 spans 10 amino acids. Germline CDR1 is DFQATT and CDR2 is SNEGSKA (reference sequence). The sequenced sample was memory CD4+ T cells from blood. The V call is TRBV20-1, the J call TRBJ1-2; perhaps TRBD1 as D (5 bases). The receptor was isolated from an adult in good health and CMV-seronegative. Some clones in this sample may be carry-over from other donors' samples. The CDR3 here is CSGRHHGGTF. DNA for the CDR3: TGCAGTGGACGGCACCATGGGGGCACCTTC.